The 21 T cell receptor beta chains presented below share a single source sample, sequenced in a study of identical twins. TCRdb reprocessed the 5' RACE reads via MiXCR and lists one record per CDR3 protein. The sample holds about 340,000 distinct CDR3 sequences, about 10% seen once. The material sequenced was naive T cells sorted from blood. All receptors derive from a woman aged 45-65 years in good health.

J is TRBJ1-2 and V is TRBV30; D possibly corresponds to TRBD1 (5 bases). The CDR3 spans 14 residues. The germline V gene has CDR1 GTSNPN and CDR2 SVGIG (reference sequence). Trimming shortened V by 5 bases and J by 1 base, and 14 bases separated the two germline ends. CDR3 DNA: TGTGCCTGGGGGTCGGGGACGGTTAACTATGGCTACACCTTC. Protein product: CAWGSGTVNYGYTF.

This clonotype was observed at least ten times. This sequence joins TRBV12-3 or TRBV12-4 and TRBJ2-1; perhaps TRBD1 as D (5 bases). CDR3 length: 12 residues. The CDR3 nucleotides are TGTGCGTCTACTCAGGGTTACAATGAGCAGTTCTTC. This codes for CASTQGYNEQFF.

The CDR3 DNA sequence: TGTGCCAGCAGCCTACAGAAGGGGATTAATGAAAAACTGTTTTTT. It specifies CASSLQKGINEKLFF. The chain combines TRBV11-2 with TRBJ1-4, with a tentative D call TRBD1 (5 bases). From germline, CDR1 is SGHAT and CDR2 FQNNGV. The CDR3 totals 15 residues. V lost 5 bases, J lost 4 bases, and 14 bases lay in between.

This clonotype was seen only a few times. The chain couples TRBV20-1 to TRBJ2-3; 7 bases agree with TRBD1. Germline CDR1 reads DFQATT; CDR2 reads SNEGSKA (reference sequence). After removal of 0 bases from V and 2 bases from J, the junction contained 11 bases not matched to a gene. The CDR3 has 17 residues. The CDR3 nucleotides read TGCAGTGCTAGAGATCTGGTGGCAGGGGGTTTCACAGATACGCAGTATTTT. Translated: CSARDLVAGGFTDTQYF.

This clonotype was picked up many times. The chain links TRBV29-1 to TRBJ2-2, with TRBD1 matching over 12 bases. This CDR3 is 17 amino acids long. Unmatched junction bases numbered 13, after V lost 5 bases and J lost 6 bases. Germline V gene data show CDR1 as SQVTM and CDR2 as ANQGSEA. The CDR3 nucleotides are TGCAGCGTTTACCCCGGGACAGGGGGCGCGGATGCCGGGGAGCTGTTTTTT. This sequence encodes CSVYPGTGGADAGELFF.

This clonotype turned up a few times. The rearrangement uses TRBV6-5 and TRBJ1-6, with D possibly matching TRBD1 (5 bases). The CDR3 sequence is 14 residues long. The germline V gene has CDR1 MNHEY and CDR2 SVGAGI. V was clipped by 6 bases and J by 6 bases, with 12 bases between them. This CDR3 is CASRLGDGNSPLHF. The CDR3 DNA follows: TGTGCCAGCAGACTGGGGGACGGTAATTCACCCCTCCACTTT.

The chain recombines TRBV12-3 or TRBV12-4 with TRBJ2-7, with D possibly matching TRBD2 (6 bases). CDR3 length: 14 residues. V lost 3 bases and J lost 3, with 12 bases in between. The CDR3 reads CASSFGGNYYEQYF. In DNA, the CDR3 is TGTGCCAGCAGTTTTGGCGGGAATTACTACGAGCAGTACTTC.

This rearrangement joins TRBV11-2 to TRBJ2-7; no definite D call. Trimming took 5 bases from V and 7 from J, leaving 12 bases between them. There are 12 residues in the CDR3. Germline-derived CDR1 and CDR2 are SGHAT and FQNNGV. CDR3 DNA sequence: TGTGCCAGCAGCGAGATGATTGAGGAGCAGTACTTC. It codes for CASSEMIEEQYF.

Ten or more counts support this clonotype. This chain connects TRBV7-2 to TRBJ2-2, with D perhaps being TRBD1 or TRBD2 (6 bases each). The CDR3 totals 15 residues. Germline lookup yields CDR1 SGHTA and CDR2 FQGNSA. The V and J ends lost 5 bases and 0 bases respectively, with 10 bases between them. CDR3 coding DNA: TGTGCCAGCAGCCCTCGGGGGCCGAACACCGGGGAGCTGTTTTTT. It codes for CASSPRGPNTGELFF. Together with reference TRBV7-2 and TRBJ2-2, the CDR3 gives the full variable domain: GAGVSQSPSNKVTEKGKDVELRCDPISGHTALYWYRQSLGQGLEFLIYFQGNSAPDKSGLPSDRFSAERTGGSVSTLTIQRTQQEDSAVYLCASSPRGPNTGELFFGEGSRLTVL.

This clonotype was detected many times. This chain joins TRBV5-1 and TRBJ2-2; D possibly corresponds to TRBD2 (6 bases). The CDR3 has 16 amino acids. Germline V gene lookup returns CDR1 SGHRS and CDR2 YFSETQ. V was trimmed by 5 bases and J by 0 bases, leaving 14 bases between them. The CDR3 sequence is CASSPTAGSNTGELFF. CDR3 nucleotides: TGCGCCAGCAGTCCGACAGCGGGTTCGAACACCGGGGAGCTGTTTTTT.

This sequence joins TRBV10-3 and TRBJ2-6, with TRBD2 matching over 7 bases. Per germline, CDR1 ENHRY and CDR2 SYGVKD. The ends lost 5 bases at V and 0 bases at J; junction bases unmatched: 7. This CDR3 is 17 amino acids long. The CDR3 region has the DNA TGTGCCATCAGTCGGGGGGAACTCTTCTCTGGGGCCAACGTCCTGACTTTC. Its translation is CAISRGELFSGANVLTF.

This chain connects TRBV12-3 or TRBV12-4 to TRBJ2-2; D possibly corresponds to TRBD2 (6 bases). Trimming removed 8 bases at V and 1 base at J, with 8 bases between. There are 13 residues in the CDR3. The CDR3 nucleotides read TGTGCCAGCTTCGGGGGGAACACCGGGGAGCTGTTTTTT. It codes for CASFGGNTGELFF.

The genes are TRBV14 and TRBJ2-7, with 13 bases lining up with TRBD2. Germline CDR1 and CDR2: SGHDN and FVKESK. This CDR3 spans 16 amino acids. The V and J ends lost 2 bases and 4 bases, in that order; junction bases with no gene match: 5. The CDR3, as DNA: TGTGCCAGCAGCCAACTGGGACTAGCGGGACGATACGAGCAGTACTTC. Its protein product is CASSQLGLAGRYEQYF.

This sequence joins TRBV30 and TRBJ2-1; TRBD1 aligns across 8 bases. J lost 3 bases, V lost 0 bases, and 7 bases had no gene match. This CDR3 is built from 16 residues. The germline gives CDR1 GTSNPN, CDR2 SVGIG (reference sequence). The CDR3, as DNA: TGTGCCTGGAGTGTACCCGCAGGGGGCTACTACAATGAGCAGTTCTTC. The encoded protein is CAWSVPAGGYYNEQFF.

This clonotype was observed a few times. The gene calls are TRBV5-1 and TRBJ2-1, with D perhaps TRBD1 or TRBD2 (5 bases each). The CDR3 runs 14 residues. Germline-derived CDR1 and CDR2 are SGHRS and YFSETQ. Trimming removed 7 bases at V and 5 bases at J, with 16 bases between. Here the CDR3 DNA reads TGCGCCAGCTCCACGGGGCAAAGGGACAATGAGCAGTTCTTC. Encoded protein: CASSTGQRDNEQFF.

This rearrangement joins TRBV5-1 to TRBJ2-4, with D hard to call. Deletions cut 1 base from V and 9 bases from J, with 8 bases between. CDR1 and CDR2 from the germline V gene are SGHRS and YFSETQ. The CDR3 length is 12 residues. In nucleotides, the CDR3 is TGCGCCAGCAGCTTGAGTTCGAGCATTCAGTACTTC. It specifies CASSLSSSIQYF.

This clonotype was seen more than once but under ten times. The J gene is TRBJ2-3, the V gene TRBV12-3 or TRBV12-4, with D unclear. The CDR3 extends over 12 amino acids. Trimming shortened V by 7 bases and J by 10 bases, and 15 bases separated the two germline ends. CDR3 DNA sequence: TGTGCCAGCATCCTTGGTGGCTCTGCGCAGTATTTT. It is translated as CASILGGSAQYF.

The V gene is TRBV10-3, the J gene TRBJ1-4; 9 bases map to TRBD1. V was pared by 5 bases and J by 7 bases, with 2 bases of the junction left unmatched. The CDR3 is made up of 13 amino acids. CDR1 is ENHRY, CDR2 SYGVKD, per germline. This chain's CDR3 is CAISTGGIEKLFF. The CDR3 region has the DNA TGTGCCATCAGTACAGGGGGCATTGAAAAACTGTTTTTT.

Here the CDR3 DNA reads TGTGCCATCAATCCGACTAGGGAACTGGCCGGGGAGCTGTTTTTT. Translation: CAINPTRELAGELFF. This sequence joins TRBV10-3 and TRBJ2-2; D is perhaps TRBD2 (6 bases). CDR1 and CDR2 from the germline V gene are ENHRY and SYGVKD. V was cut by 7 bases and J by 6 bases, with 18 bases left in between. The CDR3 is made up of 15 amino acids.

There are a few counts of this clonotype. The chain joins TRBV5-1 to TRBJ2-1; 9 bases fit TRBD2. Germline CDR1 is SGHRS and CDR2 is YFSETQ. Germline trimming cut 4 bases from V and 5 bases from J; bases unmatched to any gene: 4. The CDR3 has 14 residues. CDR3 nucleotide sequence: TGCGCCAGCAGCGGGACTAGCTTTAACAATGAGCAGTTCTTC. The encoded protein is CASSGTSFNNEQFF. The full variable domain, its missing parts supplied by reference TRBV5-1 and TRBJ2-1, is KAGVTQTPRYLIKTRGQQVTLSCSPISGHRSVSWYQQTPGQGLQFLFEYFSETQRNKGNFPGRFSGRQFSNSRSEMNVSTLELGDSALYLCASSGTSFNNEQFFGPGTRLTVL.

This clonotype occurred a few times. The chain joins TRBV12-3 or TRBV12-4 to TRBJ1-6, with D possibly matching TRBD1 (5 bases). The CDR3 is 15 residues long. V dropped 6 bases and J dropped 10 bases, with 19 bases sitting between them. CDR3 bases: TGTGCCAGCAGCCCTAGCACAGGTTCCTACTCACCCCTCCACTTT. Translated: CASSPSTGSYSPLHF.